This passage covers 23 T cell receptor beta chains from one sample sequenced in a study of control samples from healthy donors and cancer patients. Sequencing was performed with immunoSEQ multiplex PCR; in TCRdb, only in-frame clones are kept and a portion is missing. The sample records 100,000 to 150,000 clones, over 75% being singletons. Sequences were obtained from blood. The origin of the receptors is a man aged 35-49 years in good health.

This clone has just one count. The chain links TRBV20-1 to TRBJ2-5; TRBD1 aligns across 8 bases. V shed 2 bases and J 13 bases; nucleotides not matched to a gene: 6. This CDR3 contains 11 residues. Looked up from germline, CDR1 is DFQATT and CDR2 is SNEGSKA (reference sequence). The CDR3 DNA reads TGCAGTGCTAGACCGGACAGGGTGATGTACTTC. Translating gives CSARPDRVMYF.

This clone was seen a handful of times. This rearrangement joins TRBV10-3 to TRBJ1-3; D gene unclear. Trimming removed 3 bases at V and 0 bases at J, with 6 bases between. Germline V lookup: CDR1 ENHRY, CDR2 SYGVKD. CDR3 length: 14 amino acids. The CDR3 DNA is TGTGCCATCAGTGACCCCCACTCTGGAAACACCATATATTTT. Residues: CAISDPHSGNTIYF.

The chain couples TRBV7-6 to TRBJ1-1; 12 bases agree with TRBD1. CDR1 and CDR2 from the germline V gene are SGHVS and FNYEAQ. The CDR3 is made up of 16 amino acids. The V gene end was trimmed by 3 bases and the J gene end by 5 bases; junction bases not matched to a gene: 7. Here the CDR3 reads CASSLGQGAVGTEAFF. The DNA for the CDR3 is TGTGCCAGCAGCTTGGGACAGGGGGCGGTAGGAACTGAAGCTTTCTTT.

Comments on this clone: Other nucleotide sequences from this sample produce the same CDR3. The rearrangement joins TRBV5-1 to TRBJ2-5; D remains unclear. Trimming stripped 0 bases from V and 5 bases from J, with 5 bases between. Germline assignment: CDR1 SGHRS and CDR2 YFSETQ. CDR3 length equals 12 residues. The CDR3 here is CASSLARETQYF. The CDR3 DNA follows: TGCGCCAGCAGCTTGGCCAGGGAGACCCAGTACTTC.

The chain links TRBV6-2 or TRBV6-3 to TRBJ2-3; no reliable D call. Trimming stripped 2 bases from V and 4 bases from J, with 1 base between. The CDR3 length is 11 residues. Per the germline V gene, CDR1 is MNHEY and CDR2 is SVGEGT. CDR3 sequence: CASSYPDTQYF. CDR3 sequence (DNA): TGTGCCAGCAGTTACCCAGATACGCAGTATTTT.

The V and J genes are TRBV19 and TRBJ1-2; D might be TRBD1 (5 bases). Between the trimmed V and J ends, which lost 7 bases and 5 bases, there was a span of 17 bases. Germline loops: CDR1 LNHDA, CDR2 SQIVND (reference sequence). The CDR3 has 14 residues. CDR3 DNA sequence: TGTGCCAGTACCCCCGACCTTTGGACATATGGCTACACCTTC. Translation: CASTPDLWTYGYTF.

The chain has TRBV6-2 or TRBV6-3 and TRBJ2-1, with TRBD2 matching 10 bases. This CDR3 has 17 residues. V lost 2 bases to trimming and J lost 8 bases; unmatched junction nucleotides: 12. The germline gives CDR1 MNHEY, CDR2 SVGEGT. CDR3 bases: TGTGCCAGCAGTTACGAACTAGCGGGGAAGCTGGTCGATGAGCAGTTCTTC. Its translation is CASSYELAGKLVDEQFF.

V is TRBV11-3 and J is TRBJ1-1; 7 nucleotides line up with TRBD1. Germline loops: CDR1 SGHNT, CDR2 YENEEA. V dropped 5 bases and J dropped 4; count of bases not matched to a gene: 4. This CDR3 has 13 amino acids. DNA for the CDR3: TGTGCCAGCAGCACCAGGGGGGGCACTGAAGCTTTCTTT. Translating it yields CASSTRGGTEAFF.

V is TRBV6-5 and J is TRBJ1-6; no definite D call. Looked up from germline, CDR1 is MNHEY and CDR2 is SVGAGI. This CDR3 is built from 13 residues. V was trimmed by 6 bases and J by 0 bases, leaving 3 bases between them. This chain's CDR3 is CASSSSYNSPLHF. CDR3 DNA sequence: TGTGCCAGCAGCAGCTCCTATAATTCACCCCTCCACTTT.

V gene TRBV18 combines with J gene TRBJ1-1, with D unresolved. The germline V gene has CDR1 KGHSH and CDR2 LQKENI. V gave up 4 bases and J gave up 0 bases, with 15 bases separating them. This CDR3 is built from 16 residues. The CDR3 region is CASSHMVSLMNTEAFF. The DNA for the CDR3 is TGTGCCAGCTCACATATGGTCAGTCTCATGAACACTGAAGCTTTCTTT.

The chain links TRBV7-7 to TRBJ2-3; 9 bases match TRBD1. CDR1 and CDR2 (germline): SSHAT, FNYEAQ (reference sequence). CDR3 length equals 17 residues. V shed 6 bases, J shed 8 bases, and the junction held 18 bases outside the gene matches. The CDR3 region is CASSPAVGQGSFGTQYF. For the CDR3, the DNA is TGTGCCAGCAGTCCCGCGGTGGGACAGGGTAGTTTCGGTACGCAGTATTTT.

The V and J genes are TRBV7-2 and TRBJ1-5; no definite D call. Trimming took 3 bases from V and 2 from J, leaving 11 bases between them. The CDR3 covers 15 residues. The germline gives CDR1 SGHTA, CDR2 FQGNSA. CDR3: CASSLRQGGNQPQHF. In DNA, the CDR3 is TGTGCCAGCAGCTTGAGGCAAGGTGGCAATCAGCCCCAGCATTTT. The full variable domain, rest sourced from reference TRBV7-2 and TRBJ1-5, is GAGVSQSPSNKVTEKGKDVELRCDPISGHTALYWYRQSLGQGLEFLIYFQGNSAPDKSGLPSDRFSAERTGGSVSTLTIQRTQQEDSAVYLCASSLRQGGNQPQHFGDGTRLSIL.

The gene calls are TRBV11-2 and TRBJ1-6; no clear D. Germline V gene data show CDR1 as SGHAT and CDR2 as FQNNGV. The CDR3 sequence is 17 residues long. V lost 5 bases, J lost 1 base, and 15 bases lay in between. Written as DNA, the CDR3 is TGTGCCAGCAGCCCCGGACGGGGTAAATCCTATAATTCACCCCTCCACTTT. Amino acid sequence: CASSPGRGKSYNSPLHF.

This rearrangement joins TRBV11-3 to TRBJ2-7; D unresolved. Germline values: CDR1 SGHNT, CDR2 YENEEA. The CDR3 totals 15 residues. The V end lost 5 bases, the J end lost 0 bases, and 14 bases lay between the germline ends. Here the CDR3 reads CASSPGSLNSYEQYF. The CDR3 nucleotides read TGTGCCAGCAGCCCAGGCAGTCTAAACTCCTACGAGCAGTACTTC. Combining the CDR3 with reference TRBV11-3 and TRBJ2-7 gives the whole variable domain EAGVVQSPRYKIIEKKQPVAFWCNPISGHNTLYWYLQNLGQGPELLIRYENEEAVDDSQLPKDRFSAERLKGVDSTLKIQPAELGDSAVYLCASSPGSLNSYEQYFGPGTRLTVT.

Worth noting for this clone: No DNA is shown, since the ends of the CDR3 on it are uncertain; the CDR3 is the one TCRdb lists. V is TRBV5-4 and J is TRBJ2-1; the D call of TRBD1 is as the table states it, not checked on the DNA. CDR1 is SGHNT and CDR2 is YYREEE in the germline V gene (reference sequence). Inclusive of both ends, the CDR3 amounts to 15 amino acids. CDR3 loop: CASSLALFGTGASFF.

The chain employs TRBV7-2 and TRBJ1-4; 7 bases are a match to TRBD1. The V gene's germline CDR1 is SGHTA and CDR2 FQGNSA. The CDR3 is made up of 14 amino acids. Unmatched junction bases numbered 4, after V lost 4 bases and J lost 5 bases. The CDR3 reads CASSSGQLNEKLFF. DNA of the CDR3: TGTGCCAGCAGCTCGGGACAGCTAAATGAAAAACTGTTTTTT.

This chain links TRBV24-1 with TRBJ2-7; 9 nucleotides agree with TRBD1. Germline CDR1 is KGHDR and CDR2 is SFDVKD. The J segment lost 3 bases and the V segment lost 3 bases, leaving 8 bases of the junction unmatched. CDR3 length: 16 amino acids. The CDR3 reads CATSDPVRQGDYEQYF. The CDR3 DNA follows: TGTGCCACCAGTGATCCCGTGCGACAGGGGGACTACGAGCAGTACTTC.

This chain uses TRBV7-2 with TRBJ2-1; TRBD2 matches 12 bases. J lost 6 bases, V lost 3 bases, and 6 bases had no gene match. This CDR3 region has 16 residues. Germline V CDR1 and CDR2: SGHTA, FQGNSA. CDR3: CASSLRRLAGVNEQFF. The CDR3 DNA reads TGTGCCAGCAGCTTGAGACGACTAGCGGGGGTCAATGAGCAGTTCTTC. The variable domain in full, completed from reference TRBV7-2 and TRBJ2-1, reads GAGVSQSPSNKVTEKGKDVELRCDPISGHTALYWYRQSLGQGLEFLIYFQGNSAPDKSGLPSDRFSAERTGGSVSTLTIQRTQQEDSAVYLCASSLRRLAGVNEQFFGPGTRLTVL.

V gene TRBV7-2 combines with J gene TRBJ1-6; D might be TRBD1 (5 bases). Germline V CDR1 and CDR2: SGHTA, FQGNSA. Trimming pared 6 bases from V and 6 bases from J, leaving 12 bases between. The CDR3 spans 14 residues. CDR3 DNA sequence: TGTGCCAGCAGAGGGGCCCATAGTAATTCACCCCTCCACTTT. This encodes CASRGAHSNSPLHF. The complete variable domain, with remaining parts taken from reference TRBV7-2 and TRBJ1-6, reads GAGVSQSPSNKVTEKGKDVELRCDPISGHTALYWYRQSLGQGLEFLIYFQGNSAPDKSGLPSDRFSAERTGGSVSTLTIQRTQQEDSAVYLCASRGAHSNSPLHFGNGTRLTVT.

The V gene is TRBV6-2 or TRBV6-3, the J gene TRBJ2-1, with D uncertain. CDR3 length equals 11 residues. Trimming shortened V by 3 bases and J by 5 bases, and 2 bases separated the two germline ends. Germline assignment: CDR1 MNHEY and CDR2 SVGEGT. CDR3 sequence (DNA): TGTGCCAGCAGTTATAACAATGAGCAGTTCTTC. The encoded protein is CASSYNNEQFF.

The rearrangement links TRBV7-2 to TRBJ1-5, with TRBD1 matching 9 bases. The CDR3 contains 15 residues. J gave up 3 bases and V 3 bases, and 3 bases lay outside the gene matches. Germline CDR1 SGHTA, CDR2 FQGNSA. CDR3 nucleotide sequence: TGTGCCAGCAGCTTGGACAGGGGTCCCAATCAGCCCCAGCATTTT. As protein: CASSLDRGPNQPQHF.

The V call is TRBV24-1, the J call TRBJ2-1, with 8 bases aligning to TRBD2. CDR1 is KGHDR, CDR2 SFDVKD, per germline. The CDR3 runs to 15 residues. J lost 3 bases, V lost 5 bases, and 5 bases had no gene match. CDR3 coding DNA: TGTGCCACCAGTGGATTCGGGGGGGGCTACAATGAGCAGTTCTTC. This translates into CATSGFGGGYNEQFF.

Of note for this clone: Within the sample, other DNA sequences also encode this same CDR3. V and J are TRBV24-1 and TRBJ2-5; 8 bases are a match to TRBD1. Germline V gives CDR1 KGHDR, CDR2 SFDVKD. J was trimmed by 4 bases and V by 3 bases; bases with no gene match: 3. The CDR3 is 14 residues long. CDR3 nucleotides: TGTGCCACCAGTGATACTGGGACAGGAGAGACCCAGTACTTC. Its translation: CATSDTGTGETQYF.